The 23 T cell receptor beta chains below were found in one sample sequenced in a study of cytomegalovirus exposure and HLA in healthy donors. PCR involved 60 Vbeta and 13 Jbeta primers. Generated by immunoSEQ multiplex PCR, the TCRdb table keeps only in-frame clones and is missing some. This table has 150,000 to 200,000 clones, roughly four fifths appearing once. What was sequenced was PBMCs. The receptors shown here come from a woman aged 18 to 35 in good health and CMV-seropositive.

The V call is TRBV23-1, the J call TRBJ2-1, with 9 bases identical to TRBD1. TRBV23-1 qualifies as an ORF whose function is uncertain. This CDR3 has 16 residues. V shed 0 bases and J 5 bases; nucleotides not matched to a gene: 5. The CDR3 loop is CASSQSGGTGNNEQFF. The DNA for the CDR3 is TGCGCCAGCAGTCAATCGGGTGGGACAGGGAACAATGAGCAGTTCTTC.

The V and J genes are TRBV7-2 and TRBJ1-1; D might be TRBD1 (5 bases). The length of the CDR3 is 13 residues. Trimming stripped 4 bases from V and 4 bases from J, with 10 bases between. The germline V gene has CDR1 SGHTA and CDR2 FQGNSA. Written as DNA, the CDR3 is TGTGCCAGCAGCTCTGGGGGGATCACTGAAGCTTTCTTT. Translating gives CASSSGGITEAFF.

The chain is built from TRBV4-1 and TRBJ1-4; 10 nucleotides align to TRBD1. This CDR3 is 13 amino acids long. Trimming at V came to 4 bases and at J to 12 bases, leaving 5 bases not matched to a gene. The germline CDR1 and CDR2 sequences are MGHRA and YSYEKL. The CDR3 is CASSREGTGELFF. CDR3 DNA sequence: TGCGCCAGCAGCCGAGAGGGGACAGGGGAACTGTTTTTT.

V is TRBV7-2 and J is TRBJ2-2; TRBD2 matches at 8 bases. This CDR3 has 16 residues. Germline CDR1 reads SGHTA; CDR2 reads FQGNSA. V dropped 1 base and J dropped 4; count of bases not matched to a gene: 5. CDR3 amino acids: CASSLVYGTSTGELFF. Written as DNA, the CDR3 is TGTGCCAGCAGCTTAGTGTACGGGACTAGCACCGGGGAGCTGTTTTTT.

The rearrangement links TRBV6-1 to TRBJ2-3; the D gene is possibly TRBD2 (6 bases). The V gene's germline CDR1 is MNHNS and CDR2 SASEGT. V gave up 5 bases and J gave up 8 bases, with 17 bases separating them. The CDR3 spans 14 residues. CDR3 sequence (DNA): TGTGCCAGCAGTTATGGTCGCGGGGAAGGTACGCAGTATTTT. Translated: CASSYGRGEGTQYF.

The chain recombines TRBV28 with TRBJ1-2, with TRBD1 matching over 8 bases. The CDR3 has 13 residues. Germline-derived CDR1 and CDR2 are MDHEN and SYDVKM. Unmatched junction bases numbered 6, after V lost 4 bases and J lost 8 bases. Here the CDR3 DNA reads TGTGCCAGCAGTTACGGACAGGGAGTAGGCTACACCTTC. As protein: CASSYGQGVGYTF.

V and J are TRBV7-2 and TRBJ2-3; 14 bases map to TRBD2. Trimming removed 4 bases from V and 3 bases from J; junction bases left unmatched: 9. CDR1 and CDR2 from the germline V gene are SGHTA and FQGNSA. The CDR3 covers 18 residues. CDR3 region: CASSSPGLAGARTDTQYF. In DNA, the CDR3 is TGTGCCAGCAGCTCTCCGGGACTAGCGGGGGCAAGGACAGATACGCAGTATTTT.

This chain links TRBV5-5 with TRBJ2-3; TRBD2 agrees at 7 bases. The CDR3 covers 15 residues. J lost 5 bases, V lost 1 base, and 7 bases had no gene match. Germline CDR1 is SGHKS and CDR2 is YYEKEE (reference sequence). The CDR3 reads CASSLTSDNGDTQYF. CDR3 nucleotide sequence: TGTGCCAGCAGCTTGACTAGCGATAATGGAGATACGCAGTATTTT. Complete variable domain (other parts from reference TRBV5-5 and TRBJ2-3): DAGVTQSPTHLIKTRGQQVTLRCSPISGHKSVSWYQQVLGQGPQFIFQYYEKEERGRGNFPDRFSARQFPNYSSELNVNALLLGDSALYLCASSLTSDNGDTQYFGPGTRLTVL.

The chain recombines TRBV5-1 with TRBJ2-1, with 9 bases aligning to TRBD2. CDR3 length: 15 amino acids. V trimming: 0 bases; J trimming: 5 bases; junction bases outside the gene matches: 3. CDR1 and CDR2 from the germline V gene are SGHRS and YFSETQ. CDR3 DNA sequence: TGCGCCAGCAGCTTGGGGACTAGCGCCAACAATGAGCAGTTCTTC. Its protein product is CASSLGTSANNEQFF. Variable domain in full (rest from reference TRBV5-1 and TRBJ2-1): KAGVTQTPRYLIKTRGQQVTLSCSPISGHRSVSWYQQTPGQGLQFLFEYFSETQRNKGNFPGRFSGRQFSNSRSEMNVSTLELGDSALYLCASSLGTSANNEQFFGPGTRLTVL.

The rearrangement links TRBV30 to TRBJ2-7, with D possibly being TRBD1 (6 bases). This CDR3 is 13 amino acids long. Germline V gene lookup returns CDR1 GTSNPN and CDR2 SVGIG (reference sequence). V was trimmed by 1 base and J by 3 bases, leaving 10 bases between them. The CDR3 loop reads CAWSAGAGYEQYF. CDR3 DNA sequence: TGTGCCTGGAGTGCAGGGGCGGGCTACGAGCAGTACTTC.

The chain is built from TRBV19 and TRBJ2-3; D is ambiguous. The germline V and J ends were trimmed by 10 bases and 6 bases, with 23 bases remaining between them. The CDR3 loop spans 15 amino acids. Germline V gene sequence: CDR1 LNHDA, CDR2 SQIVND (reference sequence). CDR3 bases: TGTGCCACCAAGCCGGCGGATGGCCTCTTGGATACGCAGTATTTT. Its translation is CATKPADGLLDTQYF.

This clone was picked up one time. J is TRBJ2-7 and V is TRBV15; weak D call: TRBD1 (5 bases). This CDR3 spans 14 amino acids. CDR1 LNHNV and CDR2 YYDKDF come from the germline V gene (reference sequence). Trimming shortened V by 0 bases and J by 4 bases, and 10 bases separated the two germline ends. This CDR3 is CATSRDLAGYEQYF. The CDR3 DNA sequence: TGTGCCACCAGCAGAGATCTGGCAGGGTACGAGCAGTACTTC. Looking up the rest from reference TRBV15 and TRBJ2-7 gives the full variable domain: DAMVIQNPRYQVTQFGKPVTLSCSQTLNHNVMYWYQQKSSQAPKLLFHYYDKDFNNEADTPDNFQSRRPNTSFCFLDIRSPGLGDTAMYLCATSRDLAGYEQYFGPGTRLTVT.

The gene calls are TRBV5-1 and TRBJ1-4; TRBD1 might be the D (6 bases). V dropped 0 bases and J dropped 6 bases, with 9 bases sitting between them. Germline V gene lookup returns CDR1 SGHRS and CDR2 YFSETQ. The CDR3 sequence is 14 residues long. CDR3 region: CASSLAGVDEKLFF. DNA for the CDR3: TGCGCCAGCAGCTTGGCAGGGGTGGATGAAAAACTGTTTTTT. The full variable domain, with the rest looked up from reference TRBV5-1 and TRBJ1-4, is KAGVTQTPRYLIKTRGQQVTLSCSPISGHRSVSWYQQTPGQGLQFLFEYFSETQRNKGNFPGRFSGRQFSNSRSEMNVSTLELGDSALYLCASSLAGVDEKLFFGSGTQLSVL.

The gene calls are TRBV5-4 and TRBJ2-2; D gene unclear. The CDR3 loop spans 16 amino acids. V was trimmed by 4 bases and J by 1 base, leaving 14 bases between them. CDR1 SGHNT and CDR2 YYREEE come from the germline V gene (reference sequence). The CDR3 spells CASSPTLRLNTGELFF. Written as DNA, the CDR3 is TGTGCCAGCAGCCCTACCCTCCGCCTGAACACCGGGGAGCTGTTTTTT.

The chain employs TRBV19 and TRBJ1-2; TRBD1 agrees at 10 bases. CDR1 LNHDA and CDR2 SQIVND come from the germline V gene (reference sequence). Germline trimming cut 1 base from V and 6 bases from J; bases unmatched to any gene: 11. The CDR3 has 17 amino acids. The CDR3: CASSIGFAGTGAHGYTF. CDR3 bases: TGTGCCAGTAGTATAGGATTCGCCGGGACAGGGGCGCATGGCTACACCTTC.

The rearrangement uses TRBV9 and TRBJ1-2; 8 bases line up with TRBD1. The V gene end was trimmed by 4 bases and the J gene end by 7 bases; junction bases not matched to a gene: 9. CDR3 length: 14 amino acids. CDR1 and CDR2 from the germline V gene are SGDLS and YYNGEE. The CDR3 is CASSPTDRGVGYTF. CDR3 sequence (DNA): TGTGCCAGCAGCCCCACAGACAGGGGCGTTGGCTACACCTTC.

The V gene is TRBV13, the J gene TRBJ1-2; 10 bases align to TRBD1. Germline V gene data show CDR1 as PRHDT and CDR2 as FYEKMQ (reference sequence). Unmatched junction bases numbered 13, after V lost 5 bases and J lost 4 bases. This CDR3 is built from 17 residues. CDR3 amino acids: CASSRRGQGVSGYGYTF. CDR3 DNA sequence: TGTGCCAGCAGCCGCAGAGGACAGGGGGTTTCGGGCTATGGCTACACCTTC.

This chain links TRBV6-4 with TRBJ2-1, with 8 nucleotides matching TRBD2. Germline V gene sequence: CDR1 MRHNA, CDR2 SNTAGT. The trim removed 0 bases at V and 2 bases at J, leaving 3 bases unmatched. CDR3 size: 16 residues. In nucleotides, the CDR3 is TGTGCCAGCAGTGACTCCGGGGGGGAGGCCTACAATGAGCAGTTCTTC. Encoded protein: CASSDSGGEAYNEQFF.

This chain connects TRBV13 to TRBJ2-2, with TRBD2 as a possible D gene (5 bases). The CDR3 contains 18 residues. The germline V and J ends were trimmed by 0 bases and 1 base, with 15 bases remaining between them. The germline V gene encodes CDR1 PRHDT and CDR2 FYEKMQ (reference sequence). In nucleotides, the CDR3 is TGTGCCAGCAGCTTAGGGACCAAGCGGCCTGAGAACACCGGGGAGCTGTTTTTT. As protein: CASSLGTKRPENTGELFF.

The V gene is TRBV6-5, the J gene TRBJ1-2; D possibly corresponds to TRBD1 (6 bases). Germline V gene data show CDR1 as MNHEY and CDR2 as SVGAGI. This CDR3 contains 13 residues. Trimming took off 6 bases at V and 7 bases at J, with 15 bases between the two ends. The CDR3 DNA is TGTGCCAGCAGCAGGGGCAGGGAGGGTGGCTACACCTTC. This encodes CASSRGREGGYTF.

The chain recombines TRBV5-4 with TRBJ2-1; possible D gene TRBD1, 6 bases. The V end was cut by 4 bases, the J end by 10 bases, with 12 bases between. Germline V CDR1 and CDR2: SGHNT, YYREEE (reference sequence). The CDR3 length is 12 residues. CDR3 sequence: CASSSRQVEQFF. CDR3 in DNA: TGTGCCAGCAGCAGTAGACAGGTGGAGCAGTTCTTC.

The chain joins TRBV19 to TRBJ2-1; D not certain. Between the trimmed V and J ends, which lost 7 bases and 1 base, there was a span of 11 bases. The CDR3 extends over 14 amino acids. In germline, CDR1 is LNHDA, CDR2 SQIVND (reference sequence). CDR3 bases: TGTGCCAGTACGGCGTCTAGTTCCTACAATGAGCAGTTCTTC. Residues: CASTASSSYNEQFF.

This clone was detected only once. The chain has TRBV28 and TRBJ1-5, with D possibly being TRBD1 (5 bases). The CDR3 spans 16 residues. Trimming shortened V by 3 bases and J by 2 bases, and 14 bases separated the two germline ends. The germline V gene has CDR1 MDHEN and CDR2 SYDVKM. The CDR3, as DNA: TGTGCCAGCAGTTTCTCCCTGCAGGGCGGCAATCAGCCCCAGCATTTT. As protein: CASSFSLQGGNQPQHF.